One sample yielded the 21 T cell receptor beta chains listed below, sequenced in a study of T cell clonotyping in hematopoietic cell transplantation. Sample time point: recipient sample about 28 days before transplant, after cytoreduction. The assay was immunoSEQ multiplex PCR, and TCRdb's table has in-frame clones only and misses some. The table includes tens of thousands of clones, 96% detected once. Sequenced here: peripheral blood mononuclear cells, sampled before stem cell transplant. The receptors were gathered from a woman aged 45-59 years with acute myeloid leukemia. Some clones in this sample may be carry-over from other donors' samples.

This chain links TRBV5-4 with TRBJ1-1; D possibly corresponds to TRBD1 (5 bases). This CDR3 contains 16 residues. CDR1 and CDR2 from the germline V gene are SGHNT and YYREEE (reference sequence). V lost 1 base to trimming and J lost 6 bases, with 19 bases between them. The CDR3 sequence: CASSLTVARVEAEAFF. As DNA, the CDR3 is TGTGCCAGCAGCTTGACCGTGGCCAGGGTAGAGGCTGAAGCTTTCTTT.

V is TRBV6-5 and J is TRBJ1-5; TRBD1 matches 8 bases. V lost 11 bases and J lost 7; bases outside the gene matches: 10. Looked up from germline, CDR1 is MNHEY and CDR2 is SVGAGI. This CDR3 is built from 13 residues. CDR3 nucleotides: TGTGCCTCTGAAGGGCCAGGGGGCCAGCCCCAGCATTTT. Its protein product is CASEGPGGQPQHF.

This clone was picked up one time. The chain carries TRBV28 and TRBJ2-7; the D is unclear. In germline, CDR1 is MDHEN, CDR2 SYDVKM. This CDR3 has 13 amino acids. Trimming removed 6 bases at V and 2 bases at J, with 11 bases between. CDR3: CASRTTTTYEQYF. The CDR3 DNA sequence: TGTGCCAGCAGAACGACAACCACCTACGAGCAGTACTTC.

The chain combines TRBV5-4 with TRBJ2-3, with D hard to call. Trimming cost V 2 bases and J 7 bases, with 5 bases left between them. CDR3 length equals 11 residues. Germline-derived CDR1 and CDR2 are SGHNT and YYREEE (reference sequence). CDR3 sequence: CASSLMNTQYF. The CDR3 bases are TGTGCCAGCAGCTTAATGAATACGCAGTATTTT.

The chain employs TRBV6-1 and TRBJ1-1; weak D call: TRBD1 (5 bases). V lost 7 bases, J lost 0 bases, and 15 bases lay in between. Germline loops: CDR1 MNHNS, CDR2 SASEGT. The CDR3 covers 15 residues. CDR3 residues: CASMRGRGLNTEAFF. CDR3 bases: TGTGCCAGCATGAGGGGACGGGGATTGAACACTGAAGCTTTCTTT.

V gene TRBV28 combines with J gene TRBJ1-1, with D possibly being TRBD1 (5 bases). The V end was cut by 11 bases, the J end by 0 bases, with 10 bases between. CDR3 length: 12 amino acids. CDR1 is MDHEN, CDR2 SYDVKM, per germline. CDR3 sequence reads: CAASGMNTEAFF. For the CDR3, the DNA is TGTGCCGCTTCAGGGATGAACACTGAAGCTTTCTTT.

The chain joins TRBV6-1 to TRBJ1-2, with D hard to call. Trimming removed 1 base at V and 9 bases at J, with 15 bases between. Germline V gene lookup returns CDR1 MNHNS and CDR2 SASEGT. The CDR3 has 14 amino acids. In DNA form, the CDR3 reads TGTGCCAGCAGTGAAGAAATGCAGTCATCTCGCTACACCTTC. Encoded protein: CASSEEMQSSRYTF.

V is TRBV2 and J is TRBJ2-1; D is unresolved. The CDR3 loop spans 13 amino acids. With 4 bases removed from V and 4 bases from J, the gap between germline ends came to 8 bases. Germline V gene lookup returns CDR1 SNHLY and CDR2 FYNNEI. CDR3 nucleotides: TGTGCCAGCAGTGCCCTTAAATACAATGAGCAGTTCTTC. Protein product: CASSALKYNEQFF.

This chain uses TRBV27 with TRBJ2-3; 9 bases match TRBD1. With V trimmed by 6 bases and J by 0 bases, 13 bases remained unmatched. Germline loops: CDR1 MNHEY, CDR2 SMNVEV (reference sequence). The CDR3 extends over 18 amino acids. The CDR3 here is CASRPGTGYGSSTDTQYF. As DNA, the CDR3 is TGTGCCAGCAGACCCGGGACAGGGTACGGGAGTAGCACAGATACGCAGTATTTT.

The J gene is TRBJ2-7, the V gene TRBV19; 10 nucleotides align to TRBD1. This CDR3 comprises 14 residues. The junction had 8 bases not matched to a gene; V was cut back by 7 bases and J by 5 bases. The V gene's germline CDR1 is LNHDA and CDR2 SQIVND (reference sequence). CDR3 bases: TGTGCCAGTAACGACAGGGGGCGATTTGACGAGCAGTACTTC. Its translation: CASNDRGRFDEQYF.

This chain joins TRBV6-5 and TRBJ2-7, with 10 positions matching TRBD1. V was pared by 8 bases and J by 5 bases, with 6 bases of the junction left unmatched. CDR3 length: 13 amino acids. The germline gives CDR1 MNHEY, CDR2 SVGAGI. The chain's CDR3 is CASGDRGRDEQYF. In nucleotides, the CDR3 is TGTGCCAGCGGGGACAGGGGAAGGGACGAGCAGTACTTC.

This clone was seen a single time. The chain combines TRBV6-1 with TRBJ1-1; unclear D gene. The CDR3 has 13 amino acids. Trimming stripped 3 bases from V and 4 bases from J, with 9 bases between. In germline, CDR1 is MNHNS, CDR2 SASEGT. For the CDR3, the DNA is TGTGCCAGCAGTGAGGAGGATACCACTGAAGCTTTCTTT. It translates to CASSEEDTTEAFF.

This chain joins TRBV14 and TRBJ1-2; no reliable D call. CDR1 SGHDN and CDR2 FVKESK come from the germline V gene. CDR3 size: 16 residues. V was pared by 0 bases and J by 4 bases, with 15 bases between. DNA for the CDR3: TGTGCCAGCAGCCAAGAGTTTGTGCAGGCCCCCTATGGCTACACCTTC. Translating it yields CASSQEFVQAPYGYTF.

CDR3 nucleotides: TGTGCCAGCAGCTTAGGGCCAGCGGCAGGGAGCTCCCTCTACGAGCAGTACTTC. This codes for CASSLGPAAGSSLYEQYF. V is TRBV7-2 and J is TRBJ2-7; D is tentatively TRBD1 or TRBD2 (5 bases each). Per germline, CDR1 SGHTA and CDR2 FQGNSA. The CDR3 spans 18 residues. V lost 1 base and J 3 bases, leaving 22 bases between the germline ends.

The chain combines TRBV7-3 with TRBJ2-5; a weak D match, TRBD1 (5 bases). V was trimmed by 1 base and J by 0 bases, leaving 9 bases between them. The CDR3 runs to 15 residues. In germline, CDR1 is SGHTA, CDR2 FQGTGA. CDR3 sequence: CASSLKTAYQETQYF. The CDR3 DNA reads as TGTGCCAGCAGCTTAAAGACAGCGTACCAAGAGACCCAGTACTTC.

The chain recombines TRBV27 with TRBJ1-1; TRBD1 is a possible D gene (5 bases). The V and J ends lost 2 bases and 4 bases respectively, with 11 bases between them. This CDR3 region has 14 residues. The germline gives CDR1 MNHEY, CDR2 SMNVEV (reference sequence). The CDR3, as DNA: TGTGCCAGCAGTTTAATAGGGGCGGGCACTGAAGCTTTCTTT. Translation gives CASSLIGAGTEAFF.

The sample holds one count of this clone. J is TRBJ2-3 and V is TRBV6-5; no clear D. In germline, CDR1 is MNHEY, CDR2 SVGAGI. The length of the CDR3 is 13 residues. Trimming removed 2 bases from V and 3 bases from J, with 6 bases in between. CDR3 DNA: TGTGCCAGCAGTTACGTGGGGACAGATACGCAGTATTTT. Encoded protein: CASSYVGTDTQYF.

This chain uses TRBV6-1 with TRBJ1-1, with a tentative D call TRBD1 (6 bases). This CDR3 comprises 14 residues. V lost 1 base and J lost 5, with 11 bases in between. Germline-derived CDR1 and CDR2 are MNHNS and SASEGT. The CDR3 sequence: CASSEVRGRTEAFF. The CDR3 DNA sequence: TGTGCCAGCAGTGAAGTCAGGGGCAGAACTGAAGCTTTCTTT.

This chain connects TRBV6-1 to TRBJ2-7; tentative D call: TRBD1 (6 bases). CDR3 length: 15 amino acids. Germline CDR1 is MNHNS and CDR2 is SASEGT. The V gene lost 2 bases and the J gene lost 5 bases, with 16 bases spanning the gap. CDR3 sequence: CASSETGFVVNEQYF. The CDR3 DNA reads as TGTGCCAGCAGTGAAACAGGGTTCGTAGTTAACGAGCAGTACTTC.

The rearrangement uses TRBV28 and TRBJ2-7; 9 bases are a match to TRBD1. The CDR3 loop spans 13 amino acids. Germline V gene sequence: CDR1 MDHEN, CDR2 SYDVKM. The junction had 3 bases not matched to a gene; V was cut back by 5 bases and J by 4 bases. CDR3 nucleotides: TGTGCCAGCAGTAACGGACAGGGGTACGAGCAGTACTTC. Its translation: CASSNGQGYEQYF.

The rearrangement uses TRBV11-2 and TRBJ2-3; a weak D match, TRBD1 (6 bases). The CDR3 runs to 15 residues. CDR1 SGHAT and CDR2 FQNNGV come from the germline V gene. Deletions cut 4 bases from V and 0 bases from J, with 11 bases between. The CDR3 DNA is TGTGCCAGCAGCTCCTACAGGGATAGCACAGATACGCAGTATTTT. This translates into CASSSYRDSTDTQYF. The whole variable domain, filled in from reference TRBV11-2 and TRBJ2-3, reads EAGVAQSPRYKIIEKRQSVAFWCNPISGHATLYWYQQILGQGPKLLIQFQNNGVVDDSQLPKDRFSAERLKGVDSTLKIQPAKLEDSAVYLCASSSYRDSTDTQYFGPGTRLTVL.